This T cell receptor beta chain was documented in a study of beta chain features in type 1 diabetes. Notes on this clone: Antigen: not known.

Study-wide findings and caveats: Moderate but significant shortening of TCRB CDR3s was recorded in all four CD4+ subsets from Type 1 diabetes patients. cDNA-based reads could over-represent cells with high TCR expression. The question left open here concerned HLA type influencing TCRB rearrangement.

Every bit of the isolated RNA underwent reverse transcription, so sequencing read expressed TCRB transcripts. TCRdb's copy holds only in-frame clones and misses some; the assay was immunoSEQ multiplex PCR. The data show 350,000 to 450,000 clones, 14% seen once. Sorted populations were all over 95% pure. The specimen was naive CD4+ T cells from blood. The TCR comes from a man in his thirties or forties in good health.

CDR3 sequence reads: CASSPRLDINYGYTF. Written as DNA, the CDR3 is TGTGCCAGCAGCCCCCGGTTGGACATAAACTATGGCTACACCTTC. The chain links TRBV14 to TRBJ1-2; TRBD1 is a possible D gene (5 bases). This CDR3 region has 15 residues. V lost 4 bases, J lost 2 bases, and 14 bases lay in between. Germline V gene sequence: CDR1 SGHDN, CDR2 FVKESK.